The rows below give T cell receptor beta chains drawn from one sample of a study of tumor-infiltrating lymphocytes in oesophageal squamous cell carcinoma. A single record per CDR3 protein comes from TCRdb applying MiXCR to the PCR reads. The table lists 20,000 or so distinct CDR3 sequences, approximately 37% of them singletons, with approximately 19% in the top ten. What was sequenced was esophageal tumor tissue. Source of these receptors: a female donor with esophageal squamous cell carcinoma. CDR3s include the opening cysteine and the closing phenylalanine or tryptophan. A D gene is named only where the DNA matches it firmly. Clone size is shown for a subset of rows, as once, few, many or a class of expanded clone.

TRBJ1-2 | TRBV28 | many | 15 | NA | TGTGCCAGCAGGGCGCGGTCTACCGTTAACTATGGCTACACCTTC | CASRARSTVNYGYTF
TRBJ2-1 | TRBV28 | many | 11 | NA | TGTGCCACCTACCACTACAATGAGCAGTTCTTC | CATYHYNEQFF
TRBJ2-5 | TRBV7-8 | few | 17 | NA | TGTGCCAGCAGCTTAGGGGCAGGGGGGAGATATGGAGAGACCCAGTACTTC | CASSLGAGGRYGETQYF
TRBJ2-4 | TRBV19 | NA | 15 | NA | TGTGCCAGTGGATTGCGAGGAATTGACAAAAACATTCAGTACTTC | CASGLRGIDKNIQYF
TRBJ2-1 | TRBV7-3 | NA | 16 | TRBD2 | TGTGCCAGCAGCCCTCCGGGACTAGCGGGAGCTAATGAGCAGTTCTTC | CASSPPGLAGANEQFF
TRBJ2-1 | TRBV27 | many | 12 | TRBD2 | TGTGCCAGCGCTCCGACTAGCGATGAGCAGTTCTTC | CASAPTSDEQFF
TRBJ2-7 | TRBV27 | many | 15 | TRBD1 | TGTGCCAGCAGTTTGGACAGGGGGCGCACCTACGAGCAGTACTTC | CASSLDRGRTYEQYF
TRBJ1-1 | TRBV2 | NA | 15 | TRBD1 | TGTGCCAGCAAGATGGACAGGGTAAAGGGAACTGAAGCTTTCTTT | CASKMDRVKGTEAFF
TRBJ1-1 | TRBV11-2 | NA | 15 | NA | TGTGCCAGCAGCTTAGTTCTGGGGGTTGGTACTGAAGCTTTCTTT | CASSLVLGVGTEAFF
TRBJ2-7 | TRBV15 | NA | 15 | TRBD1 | TGTGCCACCGGCCTGGGACAGAGCTTTGGATACGAGCAGTACTTC | CATGLGQSFGYEQYF
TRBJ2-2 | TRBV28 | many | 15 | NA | TGTGCCAGCAGGGCTGGGACCTCCCGAGGGGGGGAGCTGTTTTTT | CASRAGTSRGGELFF
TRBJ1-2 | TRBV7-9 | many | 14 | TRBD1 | TGTGCCAGCAGCCGCCAAGACAGGGCCGTGGGCTACACCTTC | CASSRQDRAVGYTF
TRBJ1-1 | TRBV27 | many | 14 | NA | TGTGCCAGCAGTCCTATGGGCCCAGGGGAGAAAGCTTTCTTT | CASSPMGPGEKAFF
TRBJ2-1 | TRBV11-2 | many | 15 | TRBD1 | TGTGCCAGCAGGGACAGGACAGGGGGCGGAGATGAGCAGTTCTTC | CASRDRTGGGDEQFF
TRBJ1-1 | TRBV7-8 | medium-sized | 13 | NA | TGTGCCAGCAGCGGGGGGTTGGACACTGAAGCTTTCTTT | CASSGGLDTEAFF
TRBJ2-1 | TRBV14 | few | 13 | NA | TGTGCCAGCAGCCAAGTTGGGACAAGTGAGCAGTTCTTC | CASSQVGTSEQFF
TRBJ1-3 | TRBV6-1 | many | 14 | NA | TGTGCCAGCAGCCTGACGGGGTTTGGAAACACCATATATTTT | CASSLTGFGNTIYF
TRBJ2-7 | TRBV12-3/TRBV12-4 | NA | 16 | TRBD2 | TGTGCCAGCAGTTCAACTAGCGGGGGACCTAGCAATGAGCAGTACTTC | CASSSTSGGPSNEQYF
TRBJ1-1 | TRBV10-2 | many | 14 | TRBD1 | TGCGCCAGCAGGGACAGGGCCACGAACACTGAAGCTTTCTTT | CASRDRATNTEAFF